These 29 T cell receptor beta chains were sequenced from one sample in a study of T-cell reconstitution after alpha-beta-depleted transplantation in children (dated by TCRdb to about 2016). The treatment or condition label, as the study defines it: allogeneic hematopoietic cell transplantation with graft depleted of TCRalphabeta T cells and CD19 B cells. The library was prepared using PCR. Sequencing was carried out with an Illumina HiSeq 2500. TCR libraries were prepared with molecular barcoding, using unique molecular identifiers to normalize TCRbeta repertoire quantification. TCRdb reprocessed the public reads (quality trimming at Q25 with fastp, clone calling with MiXCR) and kept in-frame beta chains. Every CDR3 protein is listed once, alongside the most common genes and DNA of its rows. The sample table lists about 610,000 distinct CDR3 sequences, roughly 30% of them with a count of one. The ten largest make up about 35% of the sample.

Source: PBMCs, taken before TCRalphabeta/CD19-depleted stem cell transplant. The receptors were gathered from a boy younger than two with Wiskott-Aldrich syndrome, due to receive a stem cell transplant.

This clonotype was seen only a few times. This chain links TRBV5-1 with TRBJ2-5; possibly TRBD2 for D (5 bases). This CDR3 spans 14 amino acids. The V end lost 2 bases, the J end lost 5 bases, and 13 bases lay between the germline ends. Germline V gene lookup returns CDR1 SGHRS and CDR2 YFSETQ. DNA for the CDR3: TGCGCCAGCAGCTTCCACGAGGGCGGGGAGACCCAGTACTTC. Translation gives CASSFHEGGETQYF.

This clonotype has a handful of counts. The chain carries TRBV5-1 and TRBJ2-1; 8 bases are shared with TRBD2. With 4 bases clipped from V and 7 bases from J, the junction kept 13 bases outside the gene matches. CDR1 SGHRS and CDR2 YFSETQ come from the germline V gene. There are 16 residues in the CDR3. CDR3 in DNA: TGCGCCAGCAGCACCGGGACTAGGGCATTGGGGAATGAGCAGTTCTTC. This encodes CASSTGTRALGNEQFF.

This clonotype has just a few counts. The V and J genes are TRBV9 and TRBJ2-1; D may correspond to TRBD1 or TRBD2 (5 bases each). The V and J ends lost 0 bases and 0 bases respectively, with 7 bases between them. Germline assignment: CDR1 SGDLS and CDR2 YYNGEE. The CDR3 loop spans 15 amino acids. The CDR3: CASSVGGNSYNEQFF. CDR3 nucleotide sequence: TGTGCCAGCAGCGTAGGGGGGAACTCCTACAATGAGCAGTTCTTC.

The chain employs TRBV11-2 and TRBJ2-1; TRBD2 might be the D (6 bases). Trimming cost V 0 bases and J 8 bases, with 20 bases left between them. The CDR3 extends over 17 amino acids. Germline V gene data show CDR1 as SGHAT and CDR2 as FQNNGV. The CDR3 region is CASSLDYGGIPLDEQFF. The CDR3 DNA follows: TGTGCCAGCAGCTTAGATTATGGCGGGATCCCATTGGATGAGCAGTTCTTC.

This chain connects TRBV28 to TRBJ2-6, with D hard to call. The V end lost 11 bases, the J end lost 0 bases, and 8 bases lay between the germline ends. From germline, CDR1 is MDHEN and CDR2 SYDVKM. This CDR3 has 13 residues. For the CDR3, the DNA is TGTGCCGGGCAAGCCTCTGGGGCCAACGTCCTGACTTTC. Its translation is CAGQASGANVLTF.

The genes are TRBV6-1 and TRBJ2-5; D gene ambiguous. V shed 2 bases and J shed 6 bases, with 10 bases lying between them. CDR1 is MNHNS, CDR2 SASEGT, per germline. The CDR3 consists of 13 residues. CDR3: CASSELAQQTQYF. The CDR3 DNA follows: TGTGCCAGCAGTGAACTCGCGCAGCAGACCCAGTACTTC.

The chain employs TRBV5-1 and TRBJ2-1; D remains ambiguous. The CDR3 totals 16 residues. CDR1 is SGHRS, CDR2 YFSETQ, per germline. V was clipped by 1 base and J by 0 bases, with 11 bases between them. CDR3 DNA: TGCGCCAGCAGCTTGATCCCGCTACTCTCCTACAATGAGCAGTTCTTC. As protein: CASSLIPLLSYNEQFF.

The rearrangement links TRBV5-1 to TRBJ1-3; D possibly corresponds to TRBD1 (6 bases). The CDR3 is 14 residues long. Germline CDR1 reads SGHRS; CDR2 reads YFSETQ. The V gene lost 1 base and the J gene lost 4 bases, with 9 bases spanning the gap. The CDR3 DNA is TGCGCCAGCAGCTTGACAGGGTACGGAAACACCATATATTTT. It specifies CASSLTGYGNTIYF.

This clonotype was seen only a few times. This sequence joins TRBV9 and TRBJ2-1; 7 bases line up with TRBD1. The germline V gene has CDR1 SGDLS and CDR2 YYNGEE. This CDR3 comprises 15 residues. Trimming removed 2 bases from V and 3 bases from J; junction bases left unmatched: 5. This CDR3 reads CASSVRDSYYNEQFF. The CDR3 DNA reads TGTGCCAGCAGCGTCCGGGACAGCTACTACAATGAGCAGTTCTTC.

CDR3 sequence: CASSLGLGQGGEVEQFF. The CDR3 DNA sequence: TGTGCCAGCAGCTTGGGGCTCGGACAGGGTGGAGAGGTTGAGCAGTTCTTC. This sequence joins TRBV5-6 and TRBJ2-1, with 8 positions matching TRBD1. The CDR3 extends over 17 amino acids. J was trimmed by 9 bases and V by 0 bases; bases with no gene match: 14. The germline V gene has CDR1 SGHDT and CDR2 YYEEEE.

The chain carries TRBV10-3 and TRBJ2-5, with D hard to call. V shed 5 bases and J shed 2 bases, with 12 bases lying between them. The CDR3 runs to 14 residues. CDR1 is ENHRY and CDR2 is SYGVKD in the germline V gene. The CDR3 protein is CAISKTVLQETQYF. In DNA, the CDR3 is TGTGCCATCAGTAAGACCGTACTACAAGAGACCCAGTACTTC.

This chain uses TRBV7-6 with TRBJ2-1, with D tentatively TRBD2 (6 bases). V was clipped by 3 bases and J by 6 bases, with 15 bases between them. CDR3 length: 15 residues. Germline CDR1 and CDR2: SGHVS and FNYEAQ. The CDR3 reads CASSFPYGGGNEQFF. Written as DNA, the CDR3 is TGTGCCAGCAGCTTCCCGTACGGGGGAGGCAATGAGCAGTTCTTC.

This clonotype was seen only once. This chain links TRBV21-1 with TRBJ2-7; the table's D call, TRBD2, was not checked against the DNA. TRBV21-1 is shown as a pseudogene. CDR3 size: 16 residues. The CDR3 is CASSRLRDSGPYEQYF. CDR3 sequence (DNA): TGTGCCAGCAGCAGACTCCGGGACAGCGGTCCCTACGAGCAGTACTTC.

This clonotype was detected only a few times. The genes are TRBV5-1 and TRBJ2-1, with a tentative D call TRBD1 (6 bases). The CDR3 extends over 17 amino acids. The germline V and J ends were trimmed by 4 bases and 4 bases, with 21 bases remaining between them. Germline assignment: CDR1 SGHRS and CDR2 YFSETQ. DNA for the CDR3: TGCGCCAGCAGCCCGGCGTTGGGGGCCGTGGGATACAATGAGCAGTTCTTC. As protein: CASSPALGAVGYNEQFF.

The rearrangement uses TRBV27 and TRBJ2-7; 9 positions match TRBD1. V lost 6 bases to trimming and J lost 5 bases; unmatched junction nucleotides: 5. This CDR3 has 13 residues. Germline V gives CDR1 MNHEY, CDR2 SMNVEV (reference sequence). The CDR3 DNA sequence: TGTGCCAGCAGGTTACAGGGGGCAGACGAGCAGTACTTC. Its protein is CASRLQGADEQYF.

DNA of the CDR3: TGTGCCATCAGAGGGGACAGTCGTGCTAATGAAAAACTGTTTTTT. Translating it yields CAIRGDSRANEKLFF. This chain connects TRBV10-3 to TRBJ1-4, with 7 bases identical to TRBD1. The CDR3 totals 15 residues. CDR1 is ENHRY, CDR2 SYGVKD, per germline. V shed 6 bases, J shed 3 bases, and the junction held 7 bases outside the gene matches.

The genes are TRBV27 and TRBJ2-5, with D unresolved. Germline CDR1 MNHEY, CDR2 SMNVEV (reference sequence). The CDR3 runs to 17 residues. V was trimmed by 0 bases and J by 0 bases, leaving 14 bases between them. The CDR3 spells CASSLSMGRPYQETQYF. In nucleotides, the CDR3 is TGTGCCAGCAGTTTATCGATGGGCAGACCGTACCAAGAGACCCAGTACTTC.

This clonotype was seen a few times. This rearrangement joins TRBV20-1 to TRBJ2-3; D perhaps matches TRBD2 (5 bases). The CDR3 runs to 14 residues. V shed 7 bases and J shed 4 bases, with 18 bases lying between them. CDR1 and CDR2 from the germline V gene are DFQATT and SNEGSKA (reference sequence). The CDR3 loop reads CSGIVRVAADTQYF. CDR3 bases: TGCAGTGGAATTGTGAGGGTGGCGGCAGATACGCAGTATTTT.

The table lists this clonotype with a few counts. CDR3 in DNA: TGCAGTGCTATGGGACAGGCGGTAAACTATGGCTACACCTTC. This encodes CSAMGQAVNYGYTF. The chain combines TRBV20-1 with TRBJ1-2; 8 positions match TRBD1. V shed 4 bases, J shed 2 bases, and the junction held 6 bases outside the gene matches. There are 14 residues in the CDR3. Germline values: CDR1 DFQATT, CDR2 SNEGSKA (reference sequence).

The chain carries TRBV27 and TRBJ2-7; 7 bases line up with TRBD2. CDR3 length: 15 amino acids. After removal of 5 bases from V and 3 bases from J, the junction contained 10 bases not matched to a gene. Germline values: CDR1 MNHEY, CDR2 SMNVEV (reference sequence). CDR3 sequence reads: CASSQQTSWFYEQYF. CDR3 sequence (DNA): TGTGCCAGCAGTCAGCAGACTAGCTGGTTCTACGAGCAGTACTTC.

This clonotype was counted once. This chain uses TRBV7-8 with TRBJ2-7, with 7 bases lining up with TRBD2. Germline loops: CDR1 SGHVS, CDR2 FQNEAQ. The V and J ends lost 0 bases and 2 bases, in that order; junction bases with no gene match: 10. The CDR3 contains 17 residues. In DNA form, the CDR3 reads TGTGCCAGCAGCTTAGCCTGGAGCGGGATCTCACCCTACGAGCAGTACTTC. This codes for CASSLAWSGISPYEQYF.

This clonotype has only a few counts. The CDR3 bases are TGCAGCGTTGAAAGGGGCGGTTTCACTGAAGCTTTCTTT. Translated: CSVERGGFTEAFF. The chain links TRBV29-1 to TRBJ1-1, with TRBD1 as a possible D gene (5 bases). CDR1 SQVTM and CDR2 ANQGSEA come from the germline V gene. V shed 2 bases and J shed 4 bases, with 11 bases lying between them. The CDR3 consists of 13 residues.

The chain couples TRBV20-1 to TRBJ2-1, with D possibly TRBD2 on 5 matching bases. From germline, CDR1 is DFQATT and CDR2 SNEGSKA (reference sequence). This CDR3 is built from 14 residues. Trimming took off 3 bases at V and 12 bases at J, with 21 bases between the two ends. CDR3 protein: CSASKLVGRIGQFF. The CDR3 DNA follows: TGCAGTGCTAGTAAACTAGTTGGCAGGATCGGGCAGTTCTTC.

This chain links TRBV29-1 with TRBJ1-2; TRBD1 matches 9 bases. J was trimmed by 0 bases and V by 4 bases; bases with no gene match: 6. The CDR3 runs 15 residues. The germline gives CDR1 SQVTM, CDR2 ANQGSEA. CDR3 nucleotides: TGCAGCGTTGGGGGACAGGGCACCCCTAACTATGGCTACACCTTC. Translation: CSVGGQGTPNYGYTF.

This clonotype was observed a handful of times. The V call is TRBV3-1, the J call TRBJ2-7; TRBD2 might be the D (5 bases). Germline-derived CDR1 and CDR2 are LGHDT and YNNKEL (reference sequence). The CDR3 totals 14 residues. V lost 4 bases and J lost 3, with 13 bases in between. The DNA for the CDR3 is TGTGCCAGCAGCCTTTCGGGGTTTATCTACGAGCAGTACTTC. Its translation is CASSLSGFIYEQYF.

This clonotype showed up just a few times. The chain is built from TRBV7-3 and TRBJ2-1, with 7 bases that match TRBD1. The length of the CDR3 is 16 residues. After removal of 0 bases from V and 4 bases from J, the junction contained 6 bases not matched to a gene. CDR1 and CDR2 from the germline V gene are SGHTA and FQGTGA. The CDR3 protein is CASSLTGTAIYNEQFF. CDR3 nucleotide sequence: TGTGCCAGCAGCTTAACCGGGACAGCAATTTACAATGAGCAGTTCTTC.

The chain combines TRBV12-5 with TRBJ1-5; D remains unclear. Trimming took off 2 bases at V and 0 bases at J, with 11 bases between the two ends. There are 16 residues in the CDR3. CDR1 is LGHNT, CDR2 FRNRAP, per germline. CDR3 in DNA: TGTGCTAGTGGTTTGATCTCGGGTGGTAGCAATCAGCCCCAGCATTTT. It yields the protein CASGLISGGSNQPQHF.

This clonotype was observed a few times. The rearrangement uses TRBV12-3 or TRBV12-4 and TRBJ2-1; 8 bases are a match to TRBD1. The J segment lost 9 bases and the V segment lost 4 bases, leaving 5 bases of the junction unmatched. The length of the CDR3 is 13 residues. CDR3 DNA sequence: TGTGCCAGCAGTTCTGACAGGGGCGGTGAGCAGTTCTTC. Amino acid sequence: CASSSDRGGEQFF.

The CDR3 region is CATAKPGQGKYTQYF. CDR3 nucleotides: TGTGCCACCGCGAAACCGGGACAGGGGAAGTATACGCAGTATTTT. The rearrangement uses TRBV15 and TRBJ2-3, with 10 bases lining up with TRBD1. The CDR3 extends over 15 amino acids. The J segment lost 7 bases and the V segment lost 8 bases, leaving 12 bases of the junction unmatched. Germline V gene sequence: CDR1 LNHNV, CDR2 YYDKDF (reference sequence).